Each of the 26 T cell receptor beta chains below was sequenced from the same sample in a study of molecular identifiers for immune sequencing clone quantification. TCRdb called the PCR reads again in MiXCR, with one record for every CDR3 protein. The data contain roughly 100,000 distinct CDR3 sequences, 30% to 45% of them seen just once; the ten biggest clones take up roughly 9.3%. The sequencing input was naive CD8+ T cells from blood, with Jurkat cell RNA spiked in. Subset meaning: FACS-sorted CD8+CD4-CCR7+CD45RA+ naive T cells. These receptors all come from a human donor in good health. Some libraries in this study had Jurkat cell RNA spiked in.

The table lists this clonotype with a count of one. CDR3 sequence: CSASRWESSYEQYF. The CDR3 region has the DNA TGCAGTGCTAGTCGGTGGGAGTCCTCCTACGAGCAGTACTTC. V gene TRBV20-1 combines with J gene TRBJ2-7; D is perhaps TRBD2 (5 bases). The CDR3 sequence is 14 residues long. The germline V gene has CDR1 DFQATT and CDR2 SNEGSKA (reference sequence). The V and J ends lost 3 bases and 0 bases respectively, with 12 bases between them.

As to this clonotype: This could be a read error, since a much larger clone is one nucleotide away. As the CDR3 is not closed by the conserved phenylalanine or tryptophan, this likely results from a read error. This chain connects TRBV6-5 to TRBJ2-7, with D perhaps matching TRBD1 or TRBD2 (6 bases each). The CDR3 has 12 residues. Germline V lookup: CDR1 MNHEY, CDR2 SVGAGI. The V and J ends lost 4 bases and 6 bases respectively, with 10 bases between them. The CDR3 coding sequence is TGTGCCAGCAGTTTCGGGGGCGGCGAGCAGTACTCC. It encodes CASSFGGGEQYS.

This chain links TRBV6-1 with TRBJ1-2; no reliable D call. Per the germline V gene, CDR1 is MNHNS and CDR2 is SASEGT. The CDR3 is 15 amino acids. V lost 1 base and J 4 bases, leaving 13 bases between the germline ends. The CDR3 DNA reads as TGTGCCAGCAGTGAAGTTTGGGCAACTACCTATGGCTACACCTTC. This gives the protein CASSEVWATTYGYTF.

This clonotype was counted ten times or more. In DNA form, the CDR3 reads TGTGCCAGCAGCGTAACGACCACAGATACGCAGTATTTT. Translated, it gives CASSVTTTDTQYF. This chain joins TRBV9 and TRBJ2-3, with D uncertain. CDR1 is SGDLS and CDR2 is YYNGEE in the germline V gene. V lost 1 base, J lost 2 bases, and 5 bases lay in between. The length of the CDR3 is 13 residues.

In DNA, the CDR3 is TGTGCCAGCAGCCCTAGCGAGGGACTTCGTTACGAGCAGTACTTC. Protein: CASSPSEGLRYEQYF. This sequence joins TRBV7-9 and TRBJ2-7, with TRBD2 as a possible D gene (6 bases). V was trimmed by 5 bases and J by 4 bases, leaving 18 bases between them. CDR1 and CDR2 (germline): SEHNR, FQNEAQ (reference sequence). There are 15 residues in the CDR3.

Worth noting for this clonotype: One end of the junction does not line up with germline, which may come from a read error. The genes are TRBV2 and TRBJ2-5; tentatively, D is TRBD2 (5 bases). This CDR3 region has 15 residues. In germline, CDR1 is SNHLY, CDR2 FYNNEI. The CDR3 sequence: CASSDNRAGPEPQYF. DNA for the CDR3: TGTGCCAGCAGTGATAATCGCGCGGGCCCAGAGCCCCAGTACTTC.

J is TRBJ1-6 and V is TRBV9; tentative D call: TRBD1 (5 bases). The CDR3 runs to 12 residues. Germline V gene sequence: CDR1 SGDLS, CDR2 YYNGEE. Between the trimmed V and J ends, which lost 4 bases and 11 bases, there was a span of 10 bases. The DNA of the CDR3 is TGTGCCAGCAGCCCCGGAGGGGCACCCCTCCACTTT. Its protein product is CASSPGGAPLHF.

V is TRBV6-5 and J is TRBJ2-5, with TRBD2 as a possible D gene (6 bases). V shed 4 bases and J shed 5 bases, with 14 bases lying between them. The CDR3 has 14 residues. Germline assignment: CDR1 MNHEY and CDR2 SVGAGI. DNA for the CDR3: TGTGCCAGCAGTTTTGGCGGGGTCTTCGAGACCCAGTACTTC. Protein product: CASSFGGVFETQYF.

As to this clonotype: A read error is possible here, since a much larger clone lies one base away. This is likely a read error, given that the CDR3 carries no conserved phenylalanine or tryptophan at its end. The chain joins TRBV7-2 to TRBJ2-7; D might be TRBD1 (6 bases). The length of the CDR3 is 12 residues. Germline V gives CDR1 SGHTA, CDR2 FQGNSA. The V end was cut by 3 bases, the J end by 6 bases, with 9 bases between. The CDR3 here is CASSFTGLEQYY. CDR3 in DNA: TGTGCCAGCAGCTTTACAGGGCTCGAGCAGTACTAC.

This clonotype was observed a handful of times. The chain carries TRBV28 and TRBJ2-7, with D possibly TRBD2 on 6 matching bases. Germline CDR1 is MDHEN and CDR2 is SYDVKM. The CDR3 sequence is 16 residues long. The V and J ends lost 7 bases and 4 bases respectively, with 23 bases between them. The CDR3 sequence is CASKEQEIAGRYEQYF. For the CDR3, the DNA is TGTGCCAGCAAAGAACAAGAAATCGCGGGAAGATACGAGCAGTACTTC. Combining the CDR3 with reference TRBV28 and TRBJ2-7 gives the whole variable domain DVKVTQSSRYLVKRTGEKVFLECVQDMDHENMFWYRQDPGLGLRLIYFSYDVKMKEKGDIPEGYSVSREKKERFSLILESASTNQTSMYLCASKEQEIAGRYEQYFGPGTRLTVT.

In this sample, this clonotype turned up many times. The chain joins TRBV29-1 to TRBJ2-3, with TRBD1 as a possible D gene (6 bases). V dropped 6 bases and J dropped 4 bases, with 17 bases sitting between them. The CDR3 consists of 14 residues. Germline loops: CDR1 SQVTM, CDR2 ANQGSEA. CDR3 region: CSVQQGTLADTQYF. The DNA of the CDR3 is TGCAGCGTCCAACAGGGAACGCTTGCAGATACGCAGTATTTT.

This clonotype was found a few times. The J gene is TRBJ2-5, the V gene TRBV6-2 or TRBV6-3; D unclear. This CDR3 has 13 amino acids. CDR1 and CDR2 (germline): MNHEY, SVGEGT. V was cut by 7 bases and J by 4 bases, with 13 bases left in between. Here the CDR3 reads CASTNALSETQYF. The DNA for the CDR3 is TGTGCCAGCACCAACGCATTGTCAGAGACCCAGTACTTC.

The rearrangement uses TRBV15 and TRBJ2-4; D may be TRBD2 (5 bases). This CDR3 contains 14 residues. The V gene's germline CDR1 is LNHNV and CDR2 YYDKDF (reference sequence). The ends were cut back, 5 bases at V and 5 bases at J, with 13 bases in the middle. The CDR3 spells CATSLAQVQNIQYF. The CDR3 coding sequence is TGTGCCACCAGCTTAGCGCAGGTTCAAAACATTCAGTACTTC.

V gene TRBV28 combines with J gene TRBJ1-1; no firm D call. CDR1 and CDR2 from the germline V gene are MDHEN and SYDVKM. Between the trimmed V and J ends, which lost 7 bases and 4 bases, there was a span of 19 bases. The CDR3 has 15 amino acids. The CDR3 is CASTPQAPSGTEAFF. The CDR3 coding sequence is TGTGCCAGCACCCCCCAGGCCCCGAGTGGCACTGAAGCTTTCTTT.

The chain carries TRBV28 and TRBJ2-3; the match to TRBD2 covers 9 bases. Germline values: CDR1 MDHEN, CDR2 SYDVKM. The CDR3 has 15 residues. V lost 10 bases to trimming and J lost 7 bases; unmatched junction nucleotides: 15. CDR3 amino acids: CAKRRAWTSANTQYF. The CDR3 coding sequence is TGTGCCAAAAGGAGAGCTTGGACTAGCGCTAATACGCAGTATTTT.

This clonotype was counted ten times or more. CDR3 residues: CASSLSGNTDTQYF. In nucleotides, the CDR3 is TGTGCCAGCAGTTTGTCCGGGAACACAGATACGCAGTATTTT. The V gene is TRBV12-3 or TRBV12-4, the J gene TRBJ2-3; TRBD2 is a possible D gene (5 bases). With 3 bases removed from V and 2 bases from J, the gap between germline ends came to 9 bases. CDR3 length equals 14 residues.

This chain's CDR3 is CASSPGFSGELFF. The DNA of the CDR3 is TGTGCCAGCAGCCCAGGATTTTCCGGGGAGCTGTTTTTT. The J gene is TRBJ2-2, the V gene TRBV7-3; D is undetermined. There are 13 residues in the CDR3. Germline CDR1 SGHTA, CDR2 FQGTGA. Trimming removed 5 bases at V and 6 bases at J, with 10 bases between.

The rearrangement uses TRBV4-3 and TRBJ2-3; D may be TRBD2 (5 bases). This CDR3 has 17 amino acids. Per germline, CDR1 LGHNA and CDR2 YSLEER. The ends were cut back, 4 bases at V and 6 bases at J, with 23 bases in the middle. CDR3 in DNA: TGCGCCAGCAGCCCGCCGGAGGAGCGGATGTACCTGGATACGCAGTATTTT. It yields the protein CASSPPEERMYLDTQYF.

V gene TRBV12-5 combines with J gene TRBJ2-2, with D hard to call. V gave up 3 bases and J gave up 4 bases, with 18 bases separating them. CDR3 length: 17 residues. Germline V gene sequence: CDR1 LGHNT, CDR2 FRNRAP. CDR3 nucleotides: TGTGCTAGTGGTTTTGAAGTCTTCAATGGGGTCACCGGGGAGCTGTTTTTT. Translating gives CASGFEVFNGVTGELFF.

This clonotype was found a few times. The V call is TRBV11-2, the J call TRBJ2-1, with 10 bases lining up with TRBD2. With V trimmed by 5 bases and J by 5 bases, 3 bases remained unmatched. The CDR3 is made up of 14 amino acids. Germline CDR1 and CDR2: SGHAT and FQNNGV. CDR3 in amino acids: CASSPSGGDNEQFF. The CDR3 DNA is TGTGCCAGCAGCCCTAGCGGGGGAGACAATGAGCAGTTCTTC.

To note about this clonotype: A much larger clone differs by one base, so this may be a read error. Here the CDR3 DNA reads TGCAGTGCTAGAGAAGGTGAACGGACTAATACGCAGTGTTTT. It translates to CSAREGERTNTQCF. The chain combines TRBV20-1 with TRBJ2-3; the D gene is possibly TRBD2 (6 bases). The germline CDR1 and CDR2 sequences are DFQATT and SNEGSKA (reference sequence). The CDR3 sequence is 14 residues long.

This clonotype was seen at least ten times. CDR3 coding DNA: TGCGCCAGCAGCCAGGGACGGTATGAGCAGTTCTTC. This sequence encodes CASSQGRYEQFF. The rearrangement uses TRBV4-3 and TRBJ2-1; D tentatively fits TRBD1 or TRBD2 (5 bases each). The CDR3 is 12 residues long. The germline V gene has CDR1 LGHNA and CDR2 YSLEER. Trimming left V 3 bases short and J 8 bases short, with 8 bases between.

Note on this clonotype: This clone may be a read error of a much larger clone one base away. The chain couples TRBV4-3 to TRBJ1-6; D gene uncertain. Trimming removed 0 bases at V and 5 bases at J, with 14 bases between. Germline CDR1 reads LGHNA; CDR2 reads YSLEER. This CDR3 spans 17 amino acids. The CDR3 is CASSQDRPGPNNSPLHF. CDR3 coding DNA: TGCGCCAGCAGCCAAGATAGACCGGGCCCTAATAATTCACCCCTCCACTTT.

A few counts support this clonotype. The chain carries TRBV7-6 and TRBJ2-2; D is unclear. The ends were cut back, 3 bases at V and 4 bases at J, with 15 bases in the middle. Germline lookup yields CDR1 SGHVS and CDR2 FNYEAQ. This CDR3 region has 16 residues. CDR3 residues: CASSFGTGEGTGELFF. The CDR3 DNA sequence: TGTGCCAGCAGCTTTGGTACTGGAGAAGGCACCGGGGAGCTGTTTTTT.

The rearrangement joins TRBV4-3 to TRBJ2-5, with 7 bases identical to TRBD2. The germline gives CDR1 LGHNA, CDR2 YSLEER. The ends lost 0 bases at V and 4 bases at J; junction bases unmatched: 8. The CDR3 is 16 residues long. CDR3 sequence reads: CASSQDSLAVRETQYF. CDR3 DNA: TGCGCCAGCAGCCAAGATTCGCTAGCGGTAAGAGAGACCCAGTACTTC.

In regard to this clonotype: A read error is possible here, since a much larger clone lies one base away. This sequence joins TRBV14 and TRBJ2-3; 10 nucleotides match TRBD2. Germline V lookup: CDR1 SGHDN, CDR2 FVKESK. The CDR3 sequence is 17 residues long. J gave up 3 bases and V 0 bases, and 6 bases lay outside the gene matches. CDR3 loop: CASSQEELAGNTDTQYF. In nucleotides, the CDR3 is TGTGCCAGCAGCCAAGAAGAACTAGCGGGAAATACAGATACGCAGTATTTT. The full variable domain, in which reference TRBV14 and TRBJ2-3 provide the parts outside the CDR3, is EAGVTQFPSHSVIEKGQTVTLRCDPISGHDNLYWYRRVMGKEIKFLLHFVKESKQDESGMPNNRFLAERTGGTYSTLKVQPAELEDSGVYFCASSQEELAGNTDTQYFGPGTRLTVL.